This T cell receptor beta chain emerged from a study of T cell repertoires in cytomegalovirus infection. TCRdb re-called the reads through MiXCR, storing one row per CDR3 protein. The sample includes about 920,000 distinct CDR3 sequences, roughly 30% of them seen just once. The CDR3 is 15 residues long. Germline CDR1 reads SGHTA; CDR2 reads FQGNSA. This clonotype appeared many times. What it binds is unknown. The junction shows a germline mismatch at one end, possibly a read error. The TCR sequence derives from a human donor in good health (CMV status not recorded). Some clones in this sample may be carry-over from other donors' samples. The sample consisted of cultured CD8+ T cells from PBMCs, taken from culture after CMV antigen stimulation. This chain joins TRBV7-2 and TRBJ2-1; 11 nucleotides align to TRBD2. The CDR3 region has the DNA TGTGCCAGCAGCCTAGCGGGGGGAGAGTACAATGAGCAGTTCTTC. This sequence encodes CASSLAGGEYNEQFF.